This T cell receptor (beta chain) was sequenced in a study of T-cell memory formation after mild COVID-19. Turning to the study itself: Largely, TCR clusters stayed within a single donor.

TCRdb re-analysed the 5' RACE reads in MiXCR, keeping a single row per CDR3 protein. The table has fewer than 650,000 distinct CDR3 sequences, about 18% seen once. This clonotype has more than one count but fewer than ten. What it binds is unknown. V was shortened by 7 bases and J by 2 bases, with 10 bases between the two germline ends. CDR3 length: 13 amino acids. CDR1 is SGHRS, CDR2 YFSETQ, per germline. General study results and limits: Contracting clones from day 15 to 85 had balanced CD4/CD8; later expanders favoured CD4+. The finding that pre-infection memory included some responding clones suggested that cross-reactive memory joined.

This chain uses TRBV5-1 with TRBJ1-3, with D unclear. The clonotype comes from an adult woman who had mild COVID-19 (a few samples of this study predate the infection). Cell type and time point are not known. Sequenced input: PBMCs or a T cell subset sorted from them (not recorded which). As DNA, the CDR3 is TGCGCCAGCTCGCTTTCTCCTGGAAACACCATATATTTT. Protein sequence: CASSLSPGNTIYF.